This TCR beta chain was recorded in a study of T cells after yellow fever vaccination. Broader study findings: A small share of clonotypes appeared in both CD4 and CD8 compartments.

Concerning this clonotype: Its matching antigen is unknown.

There are 16 residues in the CDR3. V was pared by 4 bases and J by 1 base, with 3 bases of the junction left unmatched. The germline gives CDR1 SGHRS, CDR2 YFSETQ. TCRdb independently ran MiXCR on the 5' RACE reads; one entry per CDR3 protein. Here the sample spans 610,000 or so distinct CDR3 sequences, over 9% being singletons. The source was PBMCs, collected on the day of the yellow fever booster vaccination. This chain uses TRBV5-1 with TRBJ2-2, with 11 nucleotides matching TRBD2. This clonotype was sampled from a man aged 30-40 years who received the YFV17D yellow fever vaccine. The CDR3 coding sequence is TGCGCCAGCAGCCTCGGGACTAGCGGGAACACCGGGGAGCTGTTTTTT. Translation: CASSLGTSGNTGELFF.